The rows below give T cell receptor beta chains drawn from one sample of a study of blood T cells in healthy people across ages. Each CDR3 protein is one row after TCRdb ran MiXCR on the 5' RACE reads. The repertoire consists of roughly 1,500,000 distinct CDR3 sequences, with about 35% occurring once and the leading ten covering around 11%. Sequenced: blood. The receptors here all came from a young woman in good health. Both conserved end residues are part of each CDR3. A D gene is named only where the DNA matches it firmly. The size field is filled for only some rows; it gives once, few, many or a size class.

v_gene,d_gene,abundance,j_gene,CDR3nt,CDR3aa
TRBV20-1,TRBD1,few,TRBJ1-5,TGCAGTGCTAGTTTCGGGACAGGGCCTCAGCCCCAGCATTTT,CSASFGTGPQPQHF
TRBV29-1,.,many,TRBJ2-1,TGCAGCGTTTCGAGCGGCTCCTACAATGAGCAGTTCTTC,CSVSSGSYNEQFF
TRBV7-9,.,.,TRBJ1-2,TGTGCCAGCAGCGTTGATGGAGCTCACGGCTACACCTTC,CASSVDGAHGYTF
TRBV7-9,TRBD1,.,TRBJ1-2,TGTGCCAGCAGCCCCGGGACAGGGGGTTCGGACTATGGCTACACCTTC,CASSPGTGGSDYGYTF
TRBV19,TRBD2,.,TRBJ2-3,TGTGCCAGTAGGGGACTAGCGGGGGGGAATGGAGACACAGATACGCAGTATTTT,CASRGLAGGNGDTDTQYF
TRBV7-8,.,many,TRBJ2-7,TGTGCCAGCAGCTTAGGCGCTTTAAACTCCTACGAGCAGTACTTC,CASSLGALNSYEQYF
TRBV6-9,TRBD1,.,TRBJ1-2,TGTGCCGGACGGGACAGGGGTAACTATGGCTACACCTTC,CAGRDRGNYGYTF
TRBV9,.,.,TRBJ1-6,TGTGCCAGCAGCGTAGCGACAGCGAATTCACCCCTCCACTTT,CASSVATANSPLHF
TRBV7-9,.,once,TRBJ1-3,TGTGCCAGCATTCACCGACGAGGGACTGGAAACACCATATATTTT,CASIHRRGTGNTIYF
TRBV20-1,TRBD2,.,TRBJ2-3,TGCAGTGCTAGAGATCCCCGGACTAGAAGCACAGATACGCAGTATTTT,CSARDPRTRSTDTQYF
TRBV7-2,TRBD1,.,TRBJ2-5,TGTGCCAGCAGCCGTGGGGCAGGGGGCGCTTTAGGGCAGTACTTC,CASSRGAGGALGQYF
TRBV7-3,.,.,TRBJ2-5,TGTGCCAGCAGCTTAAGGACCTCCTACTTC,CASSLRTSYF
TRBV4-1,TRBD2,.,TRBJ2-7,TGCGCCAGCAGCCAAGATCTAACCGGGGGGGGTCCCTACGAGCAGTACTTC,CASSQDLTGGGPYEQYF
TRBV5-1,TRBD2,many,TRBJ2-7,TGCGCCAGCAGCTTGGAACTAGCGGACTACGAGCAGTACTTC,CASSLELADYEQYF
TRBV12-3/TRBV12-4,.,.,TRBJ2-1,TGTGCCAGTCGCCCGGACAGTTTCAATGAGCAGTTCTTC,CASRPDSFNEQFF
TRBV27,.,.,TRBJ2-7,TGTGCCAGCAGTTTATCGTACGTAGGGGGGACGGAGCAGTACTTC,CASSLSYVGGTEQYF
TRBV12-3/TRBV12-4,.,.,TRBJ2-1,TGTGCCAGCAGTCCAACTAGAGTCAATGAGCAGTTCTTC,CASSPTRVNEQFF
TRBV5-1,.,few,TRBJ2-3,TGCGCCAGCAGTTCTAGCGATCGCACAGATACGCAGTATTTT,CASSSSDRTDTQYF
TRBV12-3/TRBV12-4,TRBD1,.,TRBJ1-1,TGTGCCAGCAGCCAGGGGGTTCGGTTGAACACTGAAGCTTTCTTT,CASSQGVRLNTEAFF
TRBV20-1,TRBD2,.,TRBJ2-1,TGCAGTGCTCCTCCTAGCGGGAGGGCGTGGAATGAGCAGTTCTTC,CSAPPSGRAWNEQFF
TRBV4-1,.,.,TRBJ1-2,TGCGCCAGCAGCTCCCCCCCCCAGGGTGATGGCTACACCTTC,CASSSPPQGDGYTF
TRBV20-1,.,.,TRBJ2-7,TGCAGTGCTAGCCGGGACACCAACTACGAGCAGTACTTC,CSASRDTNYEQYF
TRBV15,TRBD2,.,TRBJ2-1,TGTGCCACCAGCAGAGGCCGGTCTAGCGGGAGCTCTAATGAGCAGTTCTTC,CATSRGRSSGSSNEQFF
TRBV7-8,.,.,TRBJ2-3,TGTGCCAGCAGCTTGCCCCGGGATAGAGGTCACACAGATACGCAGTATTTT,CASSLPRDRGHTDTQYF
TRBV20-1,.,.,TRBJ2-7,TGCAGTGCTTTCCACGGGACCTACGAGCAGTACTTC,CSAFHGTYEQYF
TRBV15,.,.,TRBJ1-3,TGTGCCACCAGCAGAGGTAGGATCCCCTCTGGAAACACCATATATTTT,CATSRGRIPSGNTIYF
TRBV7-3,TRBD1,few,TRBJ2-6,TGTGCCAGCAGCGACCCCAGGGGGCTGTATTCTGGGGCCAACGTCCTGACTTTC,CASSDPRGLYSGANVLTF
TRBV6-5,TRBD1,few,TRBJ2-1,TGTGCCAGCAATACGGGACAGGGGACCAACTATGAGCAGTTCTTC,CASNTGQGTNYEQFF
TRBV28,.,few,TRBJ2-3,TGTGCCAGTGGGGCCTCTCTCGGTACGCAGTATTTT,CASGASLGTQYF
TRBV3-1,TRBD2,.,TRBJ2-7,TGTGCCAGCAGCCAAGATCCTAGCGGGATATACGAGCAGTACTTC,CASSQDPSGIYEQYF
TRBV7-6,TRBD1,.,TRBJ2-5,TGTGCCAGCAGCCCAGCCGCCGGGACAGTGAAAGAGACCCAGTACTTC,CASSPAAGTVKETQYF
TRBV2,TRBD1,many,TRBJ1-5,TGTGCCAGCAGTGAAAGGACAGGGATCCAGCCCCAGCATTTT,CASSERTGIQPQHF
TRBV9,TRBD1,many,TRBJ2-7,TGTGCCAGCAGCCCATCCGGGACAGGAGGCGAGCAGTACTTC,CASSPSGTGGEQYF
TRBV2,.,few,TRBJ2-7,TGTGCCAGCATGCCGGGACTCACCCCTCGGGACGAGCAGTACTTC,CASMPGLTPRDEQYF
TRBV27,TRBD1,.,TRBJ2-7,TGTGCCAGCAGTTCCTGGGACAGTCCCTACGAGCAGTACTTC,CASSSWDSPYEQYF
TRBV9,TRBD2,once,TRBJ2-1,TGTGCCAGCAGCCTCCGAGCGGGGGGGAAGAATGAGCAGTTCTTC,CASSLRAGGKNEQFF
TRBV20-1,.,.,TRBJ2-7,TGCAGTGCTATTTTTCCCGGGACAATCCCCTACGAGCAGTACTTC,CSAIFPGTIPYEQYF
TRBV5-1,TRBD1,.,TRBJ1-4,TGCGCCAGCAGCCCTACAGGGGTCGGTGAAAAACTGTTTTTT,CASSPTGVGEKLFF
TRBV4-3,TRBD2,.,TRBJ2-2,TGCGCCAGCAGCCAAGAGCCGAGACTAGCGGGGAATATAGGGTACACCGGGGAGCTGTTTTTT,CASSQEPRLAGNIGYTGELFF
TRBV2,.,.,TRBJ2-5,TGTGCCAGCCGCGGGCAACTAGGGAAGCAGTACTTC,CASRGQLGKQYF
TRBV12-3/TRBV12-4,.,many,TRBJ2-1,TGTGCCAGCAGTTTAGACAGGGTTGAGCAGTTCTTC,CASSLDRVEQFF
TRBV20-1,TRBD2,.,TRBJ2-1,TGCAGTGCTCCGATAATAGCGGGCGCCTGGTCTCATGAGCAGTTCTTC,CSAPIIAGAWSHEQFF
TRBV27,.,.,TRBJ2-3,TGTGCCAGTAAGTGGCAGGGGACAGATACGCAGTATTTT,CASKWQGTDTQYF
TRBV20-1,.,.,TRBJ1-5,TGCAGTGCTAAAGCAGGGTTTTGGATTCAGCCCCAGCATTTT,CSAKAGFWIQPQHF
TRBV9,.,.,TRBJ2-1,TGTGCCAGCAGCGTAACGGGCGGAGGAACCTACAATGAGCAGTTCTTC,CASSVTGGGTYNEQFF
TRBV9,.,few,TRBJ2-3,TGTGCCAGCAGCGAGAGGACTAACACAGATACGCAGTATTTT,CASSERTNTDTQYF
TRBV27,TRBD2,.,TRBJ2-5,TGTGCCAGCAGTTTATCATCCCCAGCGGGGGCCGGGAAGACCCAGTACTTC,CASSLSSPAGAGKTQYF
TRBV9,.,few,TRBJ1-2,TGTGCCAGCAGCGTTACAGGGACTCCCTATGGCTACACCTTC,CASSVTGTPYGYTF
TRBV5-6,TRBD1,.,TRBJ2-6,TGTGCCGGCAGCTTGGACAGGGCCGGGGCCAACGTCCTGACTTTC,CAGSLDRAGANVLTF